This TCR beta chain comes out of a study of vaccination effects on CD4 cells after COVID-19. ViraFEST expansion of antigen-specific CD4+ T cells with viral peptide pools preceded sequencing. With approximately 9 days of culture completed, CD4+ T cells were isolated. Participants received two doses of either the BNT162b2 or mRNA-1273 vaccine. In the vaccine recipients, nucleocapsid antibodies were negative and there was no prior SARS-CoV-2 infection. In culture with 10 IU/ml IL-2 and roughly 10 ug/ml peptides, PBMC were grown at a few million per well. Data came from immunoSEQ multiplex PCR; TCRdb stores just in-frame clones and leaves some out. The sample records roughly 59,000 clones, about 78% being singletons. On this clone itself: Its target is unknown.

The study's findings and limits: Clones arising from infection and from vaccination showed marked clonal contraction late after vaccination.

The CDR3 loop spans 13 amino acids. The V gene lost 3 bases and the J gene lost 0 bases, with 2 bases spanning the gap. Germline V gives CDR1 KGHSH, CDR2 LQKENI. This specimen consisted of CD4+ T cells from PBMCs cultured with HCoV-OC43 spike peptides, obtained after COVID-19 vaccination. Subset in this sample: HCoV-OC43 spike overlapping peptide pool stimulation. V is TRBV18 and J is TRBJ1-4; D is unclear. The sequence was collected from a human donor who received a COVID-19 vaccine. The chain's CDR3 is CASSPATNEKLFF. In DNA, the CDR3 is TGTGCCAGCTCACCGGCAACTAATGAAAAACTGTTTTTT. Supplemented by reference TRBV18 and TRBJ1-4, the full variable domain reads NAGVMQNPRHLVRRRGQEARLRCSPMKGHSHVYWYRQLPEEGLKFMVYLQKENIIDESGMPKERFSAEFPKEGPSILRIQQVVRGDSAAYFCASSPATNEKLFFGSGTQLSVL.